This T cell receptor (beta chain) appears in the sequencing data of a study of shared clonotypes between healthy human individuals. Background on the study: CD4 naive and memory got three plates each, CD8 naive two, CD8 memory one. Findings and limits, study-wide: Around 5% was the fraction of naive CD4 clonotypes found shared across several donors.

CDR1 and CDR2 from the germline V gene are MGHDK and SYGVNS. V gave up 1 base and J gave up 8 bases, with 9 bases separating them. The CDR3 is made up of 13 amino acids. A note on this clone: Its antigen is unknown.

The assay ran at deep level. Several immunoSEQ plates received, in even portions, the genomic DNA of each subset. Only in-frame clones appear in the TCRdb table, and some are missing; sequencing was by immunoSEQ multiplex PCR. This sample has about 730,000 clones, with 72% found just once. The clonotype was recovered from a woman aged 25 to 39 in good health. V is TRBV25-1 and J is TRBJ1-3; D remains unclear. Sequenced input: memory CD4+ T cells sorted from blood. Subset here: CD45RA-negative fraction. DNA for the CDR3: TGTGCCAGCAGTGAATTTAGCAGCGACACCATATATTTT. It is translated as CASSEFSSDTIYF.